Below, 19 T cell receptor beta chains from the same sample are listed, as sequenced in a study of T-cell reconstitution after alpha-beta-depleted transplantation in children. Molecular barcoding with unique molecular identifiers was used for the TCRbeta library. One entry per CDR3 protein, called by TCRdb with MiXCR from the PCR reads. The top ten clones hold around 0.96% of a sample with approximately 640,000 distinct CDR3 sequences, over 15% of them seen once. Here the sequenced sample was PBMCs from the stem cell graft donor, taken from the stem cell graft. These receptors were collected from a human donor who donated a stem cell graft to a child with acute myeloid leukemia.

This clonotype was found many times. The chain couples TRBV20-1 to TRBJ1-1; no definite D call. V lost 0 bases, J lost 5 bases, and 10 bases lay in between. CDR3 length equals 13 residues. CDR1 DFQATT and CDR2 SNEGSKA come from the germline V gene (reference sequence). The CDR3 nucleotides are TGCAGTGCTAGAGATCTGCGGGAGACTGAAGCTTTCTTT. Translation gives CSARDLRETEAFF.

This clonotype has at least ten counts. The rearrangement joins TRBV6-5 to TRBJ2-1; weak D call: TRBD2 (5 bases). This CDR3 is 17 amino acids long. CDR1 is MNHEY, CDR2 SVGAGI, per germline. The V gene lost 7 bases and the J gene lost 0 bases, with 19 bases spanning the gap. CDR3 amino acids: CASTRGAGRSSYNEQFF. The DNA of the CDR3 is TGTGCCAGCACCCGAGGCGCGGGTAGGAGCTCCTACAATGAGCAGTTCTTC.

This clonotype appeared many times. The DNA for the CDR3 is TGTGCCAGCAGCCCCCGGTCGGGGGCGTCTAATTCACCCCTCCACTTT. Encoded protein: CASSPRSGASNSPLHF. V and J are TRBV2 and TRBJ1-6; possible D gene TRBD1, 6 bases. CDR1 is SNHLY, CDR2 FYNNEI, per germline. This CDR3 has 16 amino acids. The V gene lost 6 bases and the J gene lost 6 bases, with 18 bases spanning the gap.

The chain links TRBV5-6 to TRBJ2-2, with a tentative D call TRBD1 (5 bases). V was pared by 1 base and J by 0 bases, with 10 bases between. Per the germline V gene, CDR1 is SGHDT and CDR2 is YYEEEE. The CDR3 loop spans 16 amino acids. The CDR3 reads CASSLYKTANTGELFF. CDR3 sequence (DNA): TGTGCCAGCAGCTTGTATAAGACAGCGAACACCGGGGAGCTGTTTTTT.

As regards this clonotype: One junction end does not reproduce the germline sequence, and a read error may be involved. The V and J genes are TRBV11-3 and TRBJ2-3, with TRBD1 as a possible D gene (6 bases). Germline V gene lookup returns CDR1 SGHNT and CDR2 YENEEA. CDR3 size: 14 residues. CDR3 in DNA: TGTGCCAGCAGCCTAGAACAGGGCCCAGATACGCAGTATTTT. This gives the protein CASSLEQGPDTQYF.

This clonotype has a count of ten or more. The V call is TRBV7-6, the J call TRBJ2-3; no reliable D call. The CDR3 consists of 16 residues. Germline-derived CDR1 and CDR2 are SGHVS and FNYEAQ. V gave up 3 bases and J gave up 0 bases, with 13 bases separating them. This chain's CDR3 is CASSFDLARSTDTQYF. For the CDR3, the DNA is TGTGCCAGCAGCTTTGACCTCGCACGAAGCACAGATACGCAGTATTTT.

At least ten counts were recorded for this clonotype. The genes are TRBV7-2 and TRBJ2-1; 11 bases match TRBD2. This CDR3 comprises 17 residues. The V segment lost 5 bases and the J segment 0 bases; nucleotides outside the gene matches: 6. From germline, CDR1 is SGHTA and CDR2 FQGNSA. The CDR3 sequence: CASSQSTSGDSYNEQFF. The CDR3 DNA reads as TGTGCCAGCAGCCAATCGACTAGCGGGGACTCCTACAATGAGCAGTTCTTC.

Notes on this clonotype: A read error is possible here, since a much larger clone lies one base away. The chain has TRBV6-5 and TRBJ1-1, with 7 bases fitting TRBD1. Germline CDR1 and CDR2: MNHEY and SVGAGI. The CDR3 covers 13 residues. The CDR3 is CASSYSQGTEALF. The CDR3 bases are TGTGCCAGCAGTTATTCACAGGGGACTGAAGCTCTCTTT.

The CDR3 region is CASSWGQGAETQYF. The CDR3 nucleotides read TGTGCCAGCAGCTGGGGACAGGGGGCCGAGACCCAGTACTTC. The V and J genes are TRBV4-2 and TRBJ2-5; the match to TRBD1 covers 12 bases. Germline loops: CDR1 LGHNA, CDR2 YNFKEQ. The CDR3 loop spans 14 amino acids. Germline trimming cut 5 bases from V and 5 bases from J; bases unmatched to any gene: 3.

This clonotype appeared a few times. The rearrangement joins TRBV7-7 to TRBJ2-7; D possibly corresponds to TRBD1 (7 bases). The CDR3 is 13 residues long. CDR1 SSHAT and CDR2 FNYEAQ come from the germline V gene (reference sequence). V lost 3 bases and J 3 bases, leaving 9 bases between the germline ends. CDR3: CASSLRDSYEQYV. CDR3 nucleotides: TGTGCCAGCAGCTTGCGGGACAGCTACGAGCAGTACGTC.

This chain joins TRBV4-3 and TRBJ2-2, with D possibly matching TRBD2 (6 bases). Germline V gene data show CDR1 as LGHNA and CDR2 as YSLEER. The V end lost 4 bases, the J end lost 6 bases, and 21 bases lay between the germline ends. CDR3 length: 17 amino acids. As DNA, the CDR3 is TGCGCCAGCAGCCCAAAAGGACTATTGGTATCTGCCGGGGAGCTGTTTTTT. Translated: CASSPKGLLVSAGELFF.

In this sample, this clonotype turned up many times. This chain connects TRBV29-1 to TRBJ2-5; no definite D call. This CDR3 spans 13 amino acids. Germline V gene lookup returns CDR1 SQVTM and CDR2 ANQGSEA. V lost 6 bases and J lost 5, with 16 bases in between. CDR3 DNA: TGCAGCGTCGACCCGGAAGGGTTGGAGACCCAGTACTTC. Protein sequence: CSVDPEGLETQYF.

In regard to this clonotype: Given a much more abundant clone one base away, this may be a read error. The J gene is TRBJ2-2, the V gene TRBV12-3 or TRBV12-4, with unresolved D. This CDR3 comprises 12 residues. V lost 6 bases and J lost 8, with 10 bases in between. The CDR3, as DNA: TGTGCCAGCAGAGCTGGCCAGGGGGAGCTGTTTTTT. Its translation: CASRAGQGELFF.

This clonotype was seen at least ten times. The J gene is TRBJ2-7, the V gene TRBV7-2; no reliable D call. V was pared by 4 bases and J by 2 bases, with 12 bases between. The length of the CDR3 is 14 residues. Germline CDR1 and CDR2: SGHTA and FQGNSA. CDR3: CASSSTAVPYEQYV. The DNA for the CDR3 is TGTGCCAGCAGCTCTACGGCAGTCCCCTACGAGCAGTACGTC.

This clonotype appeared many times. V usage is TRBV30 and J usage is TRBJ2-7; D might be TRBD1 (5 bases). Deletions cut 2 bases from V and 4 bases from J, with 18 bases between. In germline, CDR1 is GTSNPN, CDR2 SVGIG (reference sequence). This CDR3 is 15 amino acids long. For the CDR3, the DNA is TGTGCCTGGAGTCATCTTGACAGCCCTAAATACGAGCAGTACTTC. Amino acids: CAWSHLDSPKYEQYF.

This clonotype showed up many times. The chain combines TRBV29-1 with TRBJ2-2; D is unresolved. The V and J ends lost 7 bases and 7 bases respectively, with 13 bases between them. Germline assignment: CDR1 SQVTM and CDR2 ANQGSEA. The CDR3 is made up of 12 amino acids. This chain's CDR3 is CSAQSTLGELFF. For the CDR3, the DNA is TGCAGCGCACAGAGCACCCTCGGGGAGCTGTTTTTT.

There are a few counts of this clonotype. The rearrangement uses TRBV20-1 and TRBJ1-4, with TRBD1 matching 9 bases. The V and J ends lost 6 bases and 5 bases, in that order; junction bases with no gene match: 10. CDR1 is DFQATT and CDR2 is SNEGSKA in the germline V gene (reference sequence). The length of the CDR3 is 15 residues. The CDR3 sequence: CSALERGTGNEKLFF. The CDR3 nucleotides are TGCAGTGCCCTAGAGAGGGGGACAGGGAATGAAAAACTGTTTTTT.

This clonotype was seen ten or more times. The chain employs TRBV20-1 and TRBJ2-1; maybe TRBD1 (5 bases). Trimming pared 4 bases from V and 2 bases from J, leaving 9 bases between. The germline V gene encodes CDR1 DFQATT and CDR2 SNEGSKA (reference sequence). CDR3 size: 13 residues. The CDR3 here is CSAMLGAYNEQFF. CDR3 DNA sequence: TGCAGTGCTATGCTAGGGGCCTACAATGAGCAGTTCTTC.

There are many counts of this clonotype. The J gene is TRBJ1-1, the V gene TRBV4-2; D is unresolved. CDR3 length equals 16 residues. V was trimmed by 0 bases and J by 2 bases, leaving 13 bases between them. Per germline, CDR1 LGHNA and CDR2 YNFKEQ. The CDR3 is CASSQDGVGENTEAFF. CDR3 nucleotide sequence: TGTGCCAGCAGCCAAGATGGAGTCGGGGAAAACACTGAAGCTTTCTTT.